This T cell receptor (beta chain) originates from a study of blood T cells in healthy people across ages. Study-wide points: Significant beta diversity loss was already apparent by age roughly 40, declining roughly linearly.

Each individual donor underwent a draw of ten milliliters of peripheral blood. Every sample had a minimum of 7 million PBMCs isolated. Germline CDR1 SGDLS, CDR2 YYNGEE. The CDR3 extends over 16 amino acids. V lost 3 bases and J lost 8; bases outside the gene matches: 8. This clonotype was picked up a small number of times. Its antigen is unknown. Primed by a sample-barcoded 5' primer and a J-beta primer mix, a second PCR proceeded for roughly 6 to 12 cycles. TCRdb recomputed calls from the 5' RACE reads with MiXCR, one row per CDR3 protein. The repertoire holds 1.5 million to 2 million distinct CDR3 sequences, 28% seen once, with 7.7% in the top ten.

The chain combines TRBV9 with TRBJ2-1; 13 nucleotides align to TRBD2. Sequenced: blood. The TCR sequence derives from a woman in her twenties or thirties in good health. In nucleotides, the CDR3 is TGTGCCAGCAGCGGTCGACTAGCGGGAGGTCTGGATGAGCAGTTCTTC. This codes for CASSGRLAGGLDEQFF. Filled out from reference TRBV9 and TRBJ2-1, the complete variable domain reads DSGVTQTPKHLITATGQRVTLRCSPRSGDLSVYWYQQSLDQGLQFLIQYYNGEERAKGNILERFSAQQFPDLHSELNLSSLELGDSALYFCASSGRLAGGLDEQFFGPGTRLTVL.